These T cell receptor beta chains were read from a single sample in a study of T cells after yellow fever vaccination. TCRdb ran MiXCR on the 5' RACE reads and lists one entry per CDR3 protein. The sample includes 200,000 to 300,000 distinct CDR3 sequences, more than 3.5% of them seen just once. Sample: PBMCs, taken 15 days after the yellow fever booster vaccination. The receptors shown here come from a man younger than 30 who received the YFV17D yellow fever vaccine. The CDR3 runs from the conserved cysteine through the conserved F or W. The D gene is left open where the match is weak. The size field is filled for only some rows; it gives once, few, many or a size class.

>TRBV12-3/TRBV12-4|TRBJ2-4|-|many
TGTGCCAGCAGCCCGAATGCGGCCAAAAACATTCAGTACTTC
CASSPNAAKNIQYF
>TRBV11-1|TRBJ2-1|-|many
TGTGCCAGCAGATTGGACCGGGACAATGAGCAGTTCTTC
CASRLDRDNEQFF
>TRBV5-6|TRBJ2-3|TRBD2|many
TGTGCCAGCAGCTGGGGGACTAGCGGCACAGATACGCAGTATTTT
CASSWGTSGTDTQYF
>TRBV3-1|TRBJ1-1|-|-
TGTGCCAGCAGCCAATCGGCCACTGAAGCTTTCTTT
CASSQSATEAFF
>TRBV6-5|TRBJ2-2|-|many
TGTGCCAGCAGGTATAACAGGGACAACACCGGGGAGCTGTTTTTT
CASRYNRDNTGELFF
>TRBV7-6|TRBJ2-3|-|many
TGTGCCAGCAGCTTAGGCCCATTAGATACGCAGTATTTT
CASSLGPLDTQYF
>TRBV7-2|TRBJ2-2|-|many
TGTGCCAGCAGCTTAACGGGGAACGGGGAGCTGTTTTTT
CASSLTGNGELFF
>TRBV20-1|TRBJ2-1|-|-
TGCAGTGCTAAGGGACTTAGTGGCCTCGTGGGAGATGAGCAGTTCTTC
CSAKGLSGLVGDEQFF
>TRBV4-3|TRBJ2-5|-|few
TGCGCCAGCAGCCAAGATCTCGGCAGGGGCGAGACCCAGTACTTC
CASSQDLGRGETQYF
>TRBV30|TRBJ2-7|-|many
TGTGCCTGGAGTGTGTTTACAGGGCGGTCCTACGAGCAGTACTTC
CAWSVFTGRSYEQYF
>TRBV28|TRBJ1-5|TRBD1|-
TGTGCCAGCAGCAGAGACAGGGCGGCTCAGCCCCAGCATTTT
CASSRDRAAQPQHF
>TRBV12-3/TRBV12-4|TRBJ1-4|TRBD1|many
TGTGCCAGCAGTTTTACAGGGGACGAAAAACTGTTTTTT
CASSFTGDEKLFF
>TRBV4-2|TRBJ1-2|TRBD1|many
TGTGCCAGCAGCCCGTCCGCAGGGGGCTACTATGGCTACACCTTC
CASSPSAGGYYGYTF
>TRBV7-2|TRBJ1-1|-|many
TGTGCCAGCAGCCCCGGAGGTACCTACACTGAAGCTTTCTTT
CASSPGGTYTEAFF
>TRBV19|TRBJ2-7|TRBD2|many
TGTGCCAGCGGGCCTAGCGGGGACTACGAGCAGTACTTC
CASGPSGDYEQYF
>TRBV4-3|TRBJ2-6|-|many
TGCGCCAGCAGCCAAGTACCTGGAGGGGACGGGGCCAACGTCCTGACTTTC
CASSQVPGGDGANVLTF
>TRBV29-1|TRBJ1-4|TRBD1|many
TGCAGCGTCGAACAGGGGGCTAGCGAAAAACTGTTTTTT
CSVEQGASEKLFF
>TRBV18|TRBJ2-1|-|many
TGTGCCAGCTCATCGGGACCTTACAATGAGCAGTTCTTC
CASSSGPYNEQFF
>TRBV27|TRBJ2-5|-|many
TGTGCCACCAAAGGGGGGACTGCTTGGGGGGCCCAGTACTTC
CATKGGTAWGAQYF
>TRBV4-3|TRBJ2-3|TRBD2|many
TGCGCCAGCAGCCAAGAGGCAGCGGGGGGGCTGGGCACAGATACGCAGTATTTT
CASSQEAAGGLGTDTQYF
>TRBV14|TRBJ2-1|-|many
TGTGCCAGCAGCCCCAAGTTTGGGGGCCCCTACAATGAGCAGTTCTTC
CASSPKFGGPYNEQFF
>TRBV7-2|TRBJ2-5|-|many
TGTGCCAGCAGCATCCCCTTGGAGACCCAGTACTTC
CASSIPLETQYF
>TRBV7-6|TRBJ1-2|TRBD1|many
TGTGCCAGCAGCTTAGGGGACAGGGGATCGGGTAACTATGGCTACACCTTC
CASSLGDRGSGNYGYTF
>TRBV5-1|TRBJ2-7|-|many
TGCGCCAGCAGCCTTCAGCGAGAGCAGTACTTC
CASSLQREQYF
>TRBV19|TRBJ1-1|TRBD1|many
TGTGCCAGCAACAGGGGGTCCTACACTGAAGCTTTCTTT
CASNRGSYTEAFF
>TRBV5-4|TRBJ2-4|-|-
TGTGCCAGCAGCCTCAACCTAGCCAAAAACATTCAGTACTTC
CASSLNLAKNIQYF
>TRBV6-1|TRBJ1-1|-|many
TGTGCCAGCACCTACCTCGGGGGGGTCGTCACTGAAGCTTTCTTT
CASTYLGGVVTEAFF
>TRBV21-1|TRBJ2-7|-|few
TGTGCCAGCAGCAAAGGGACTCTTTTGGGCTACGAGCAGTACTTC
CASSKGTLLGYEQYF
>TRBV12-3/TRBV12-4|TRBJ2-2|-|many
TGTGCCAGCAGTTTAGGGGAGAGGCCCGGGGAGCTGTTTTTT
CASSLGERPGELFF
>TRBV30|TRBJ2-3|TRBD2|many
TGTGCCTGGAGTCGAGGACTAGCGGGGGGCACAGATACGCAGTATTTT
CAWSRGLAGGTDTQYF
>TRBV4-1|TRBJ2-1|TRBD1|-
TGCGCCAGCAGCCGGGGGACAGGGACCGATGAGCAGTTCTTC
CASSRGTGTDEQFF
>TRBV5-3|TRBJ2-1|TRBD2|many
TGTGCCAGAAGCTGGGAGGTAGCGGGGGGCCACAATGAGCAGTTCTTC
CARSWEVAGGHNEQFF
>TRBV7-7|TRBJ2-5|-|many
TGTGCCAGCAGAGAGAGGATCGTTGACGGGGAAGAGACCCAGTACTTC
CASRERIVDGEETQYF
>TRBV5-1|TRBJ1-2|-|many
TGCGCCAGCAGCTTGGTCAGTCCAGGCTTCTATGGCTACACCTTC
CASSLVSPGFYGYTF
>TRBV19|TRBJ1-1|-|many
TGTGCCAGTAGTATTAGCAGGGGAAACACTGAAGCTTTCTTT
CASSISRGNTEAFF
>TRBV4-2|TRBJ2-3|TRBD2|few
TGTGCCAGCAGCCAAGACGGGGGGGCAGATACGCAGTATTTT
CASSQDGGADTQYF
>TRBV6-2/TRBV6-3|TRBJ1-1|-|many
TGTGCCAGCAGTTACAACCGGGCGCCCGCTGAAGCTTTCTTT
CASSYNRAPAEAFF
>TRBV19|TRBJ2-1|TRBD2|many
TGTGCCAGTAGGAGACTAGCGGGGGGGTTGGATGAGCAGTTCTTC
CASRRLAGGLDEQFF
>TRBV4-1|TRBJ2-7|TRBD1|many
TGCGCCAGCAGCGCCGGGACAGGGGGCTCCTACGAGCAGTACTTC
CASSAGTGGSYEQYF
>TRBV7-9|TRBJ2-7|TRBD2|many
TGTGCCAGCAGCCGAAAGGGCCCGACTAGCGGGGGGAGCTCTTACGAGCAGTACTTC
CASSRKGPTSGGSSYEQYF
>TRBV5-1|TRBJ2-3|TRBD2|few
TGCGCCAGCAGCTTGGATCTAGCGGGGGGGCAAACAGATACGCAGTATTTT
CASSLDLAGGQTDTQYF